One and the same sample provided the 32 T cell receptor beta chains below, sequenced in a study of cytomegalovirus exposure and HLA in healthy donors. 60 Vbeta and 13 Jbeta primers were used in PCR. Repertoires were generated with immunoSEQ multiplex PCR, while TCRdb's copy carries only in-frame clones and drops some. The sample lists about 120,000 clones, over 70% occurring once. Sequenced: PBMCs. The receptor set was obtained from a female donor in good health and CMV-seropositive.

The rearrangement joins TRBV30 to TRBJ1-1, with D unresolved. Germline loops: CDR1 GTSNPN, CDR2 SVGIG (reference sequence). Trimming cost V 0 bases and J 1 base, with 9 bases left between them. The CDR3 loop spans 14 amino acids. DNA for the CDR3: TGTGCCTGGAGTGTCCAAGGCGGGAACACTGAAGCTTTCTTT. Translation: CAWSVQGGNTEAFF.

J is TRBJ1-6 and V is TRBV4-1; no clear D. Trimming left V 1 base short and J 9 bases short, with 13 bases between. Germline loops: CDR1 MGHRA, CDR2 YSYEKL. CDR3 length: 15 amino acids. CDR3 sequence: CASSQGMAGFSPLHF. The CDR3 nucleotides are TGCGCCAGCAGCCAAGGGATGGCGGGGTTTTCACCCCTCCACTTT.

Only a few counts were recorded for this clone. This rearrangement joins TRBV7-9 to TRBJ1-2; D remains unclear. CDR1 and CDR2 (germline): SEHNR, FQNEAQ (reference sequence). Trimming cost V 5 bases and J 4 bases, with 14 bases left between them. The CDR3 covers 14 residues. CDR3 sequence: CASSVGEQTYGYTF. The DNA of the CDR3 is TGTGCCAGCAGCGTGGGTGAACAGACCTATGGCTACACCTTC.

This chain links TRBV7-2 with TRBJ2-1; D is undetermined. Trimming took 3 bases from V and 1 from J, leaving 7 bases between them. The germline V gene has CDR1 SGHTA and CDR2 FQGNSA. The CDR3 covers 14 residues. The CDR3 DNA is TGTGCCAGCAGCTTTTTGGCTTCCTACAATGAGCAGTTCTTC. It codes for CASSFLASYNEQFF.

This chain uses TRBV7-9 with TRBJ2-1; 10 bases line up with TRBD2. J gave up 5 bases and V 4 bases, and 11 bases lay outside the gene matches. Germline V gene sequence: CDR1 SEHNR, CDR2 FQNEAQ (reference sequence). The CDR3 sequence is 17 residues long. The DNA of the CDR3 is TGTGCCAGCAGCTGGTTAATAGCGGGGGGTAGTAACAATGAGCAGTTCTTC. Protein sequence: CASSWLIAGGSNNEQFF.

V usage is TRBV10-3 and J usage is TRBJ1-5; possible D gene TRBD1, 6 bases. The CDR3 runs 13 residues. Germline V gene sequence: CDR1 ENHRY, CDR2 SYGVKD. The V end lost 0 bases, the J end lost 13 bases, and 13 bases lay between the germline ends. The CDR3 sequence: CAISESDSQSQHF. The CDR3 region has the DNA TGTGCCATCAGTGAGTCGGACAGCCAAAGTCAGCATTTT.

The CDR3 here is CASSLPGQGAETQYF. DNA for the CDR3: TGCGCCAGCAGCCTCCCGGGACAGGGGGCAGAGACCCAGTACTTC. V gene TRBV5-1 combines with J gene TRBJ2-5, with 12 bases lining up with TRBD1. The CDR3 runs 15 residues. From germline, CDR1 is SGHRS and CDR2 YFSETQ. Trimming removed 4 bases from V and 4 bases from J; junction bases left unmatched: 5.

The chain carries TRBV5-1 and TRBJ1-6; 7 bases are a match to TRBD1. Trimming removed 4 bases from V and 3 bases from J; junction bases left unmatched: 7. The CDR3 has 16 amino acids. Germline CDR1 and CDR2: SGHRS and YFSETQ. The CDR3: CASSEGQDSYNSPLHF. For the CDR3, the DNA is TGCGCCAGCAGCGAAGGACAGGACAGCTATAATTCACCCCTCCACTTT.

The chain carries TRBV5-1 and TRBJ1-1, with 8 nucleotides matching TRBD1. Germline loops: CDR1 SGHRS, CDR2 YFSETQ. This CDR3 region has 15 residues. V lost 0 bases and J lost 1; bases outside the gene matches: 2. The CDR3 DNA reads TGCGCCAGCAGCTTGGAGGACAGGGCGAACACTGAAGCTTTCTTT. Residues: CASSLEDRANTEAFF.

The sample holds a few counts of this clone. The genes are TRBV6-5 and TRBJ1-4; a possible D gene is TRBD1 (5 bases). Germline V gives CDR1 MNHEY, CDR2 SVGAGI. Trimming left V 2 bases short and J 0 bases short, with 10 bases between. The CDR3 is 16 amino acids. CDR3 sequence: CASSYDSYPTNEKLFF. The CDR3 region has the DNA TGTGCCAGCAGTTACGACAGCTACCCAACTAATGAAAAACTGTTTTTT.

The chain couples TRBV4-3 to TRBJ1-2; 9 bases fit TRBD1. CDR1 is LGHNA, CDR2 YSLEER, per germline. The CDR3 runs to 16 residues. V trimming: 3 bases; J trimming: 2 bases; junction bases outside the gene matches: 7. The chain's CDR3 is CASSHVTGGTNYGYTF. For the CDR3, the DNA is TGCGCCAGCAGCCATGTGACAGGGGGGACGAACTATGGCTACACCTTC.

This chain joins TRBV30 and TRBJ1-1, with a weak D call TRBD1 (5 bases). This CDR3 contains 11 residues. V lost 6 bases to trimming and J lost 5 bases, with 10 bases between them. Germline loops: CDR1 GTSNPN, CDR2 SVGIG (reference sequence). CDR3 amino acids: CACSGGTEAFF. Here the CDR3 DNA reads TGTGCCTGCTCCGGGGGGACTGAAGCTTTCTTT.

This rearrangement joins TRBV7-2 to TRBJ2-7, with 8 bases aligning to TRBD1. Germline V gene data show CDR1 as SGHTA and CDR2 as FQGNSA. V shed 2 bases and J 4 bases; nucleotides not matched to a gene: 4. The CDR3 is 14 residues long. In DNA form, the CDR3 reads TGTGCCAGCAGCTTATTGACAGGGGTGTACGAGCAGTACTTC. Translated: CASSLLTGVYEQYF.

The chain combines TRBV27 with TRBJ1-6, with 11 bases fitting TRBD1. V dropped 1 base and J dropped 10; count of bases not matched to a gene: 6. Germline CDR1 reads MNHEY; CDR2 reads SMNVEV (reference sequence). The CDR3 consists of 16 residues. CDR3 amino acids: CASSLFRDRGSSPLHF. The CDR3 DNA reads TGTGCCAGCAGTTTATTCCGGGACAGGGGGAGCTCACCCCTCCACTTT.

The genes are TRBV7-2 and TRBJ2-3; D perhaps matches TRBD2 (5 bases). CDR1 is SGHTA, CDR2 FQGNSA, per germline. The CDR3 has 15 residues. V was pared by 7 bases and J by 0 bases, with 14 bases between. The CDR3 DNA is TGTGCCAGCATCTGGCTGGGGAGCAGCACAGATACGCAGTATTTT. Translated, it gives CASIWLGSSTDTQYF.

The V and J genes are TRBV27 and TRBJ2-4; tentatively, D is TRBD1 (8 bases). V was cut by 5 bases and J by 7 bases, with 21 bases left in between. The CDR3 spans 16 residues. Germline values: CDR1 MNHEY, CDR2 SMNVEV (reference sequence). DNA of the CDR3: TGTGCCAGCAGTGCACTACAGGGGGGGCTTGGGAACATTCAGTACTTC. Translating it yields CASSALQGGLGNIQYF.

V is TRBV5-6 and J is TRBJ2-4, with D tentatively TRBD2 (6 bases). This CDR3 has 13 residues. V was pared by 4 bases and J by 3 bases, with 8 bases between. Germline V CDR1 and CDR2: SGHDT, YYEEEE. The CDR3 spells CASSREVKNIQYF. The DNA for the CDR3 is TGTGCCAGCAGCAGGGAGGTCAAAAACATTCAGTACTTC.

The CDR3 bases are TGTGCCACCAACGGACAGGGGGCGCGGACTGAAGCTTTCTTT. Translated, it gives CATNGQGARTEAFF. The chain uses TRBV2 and TRBJ1-1; 11 bases match TRBD1. The V and J ends lost 10 bases and 5 bases, in that order; junction bases with no gene match: 9. The CDR3 runs 14 residues. Germline-derived CDR1 and CDR2 are SNHLY and FYNNEI.

The genes are TRBV7-2 and TRBJ1-4; tentatively, D is TRBD1 (5 bases). CDR1 SGHTA and CDR2 FQGNSA come from the germline V gene. The CDR3 runs 16 residues. V shed 0 bases and J shed 3 bases, with 11 bases lying between them. Here the CDR3 reads CASSLAAGRANEKLFF. The DNA for the CDR3 is TGTGCCAGCAGCTTAGCAGCAGGGCGAGCTAATGAAAAACTGTTTTTT.

V usage is TRBV7-9 and J usage is TRBJ2-1; D not resolved. Germline CDR1 and CDR2: SEHNR and FQNEAQ (reference sequence). This CDR3 spans 13 amino acids. Trimming shortened V by 2 bases and J by 9 bases, and 11 bases separated the two germline ends. The CDR3 sequence is CASSLLVASEQFF. CDR3 nucleotides: TGTGCCAGCAGCTTATTAGTTGCAAGTGAGCAGTTCTTC.

The CDR3 nucleotides read TGTGCCAGCAGCTTTTCAGGGGGTAAGGGACAGCCCCAGCATTTT. Residues: CASSFSGGKGQPQHF. The gene calls are TRBV7-2 and TRBJ1-5; 7 bases line up with TRBD1. This CDR3 contains 15 residues. V lost 3 bases to trimming and J lost 7 bases; unmatched junction nucleotides: 9. Germline V gene lookup returns CDR1 SGHTA and CDR2 FQGNSA.

This clone was found a few times. This chain joins TRBV6-5 and TRBJ2-7, with a possible D match to TRBD2 (5 bases). CDR3 length: 16 amino acids. Germline V gives CDR1 MNHEY, CDR2 SVGAGI. V was trimmed by 0 bases and J by 2 bases, leaving 14 bases between them. For the CDR3, the DNA is TGTGCCAGCAGTTACTCCATCCTCGGGGATACCTACGAGCAGTACTTC. This encodes CASSYSILGDTYEQYF.

The rearrangement uses TRBV5-1 and TRBJ2-5, with 7 nucleotides matching TRBD2. The CDR3 is made up of 15 amino acids. The J segment lost 4 bases and the V segment lost 0 bases, leaving 6 bases of the junction unmatched. The germline gives CDR1 SGHRS, CDR2 YFSETQ. CDR3 DNA sequence: TGCGCCAGCAGCTTGGTGGCGGGGGTAGGAGAGACCCAGTACTTC. It yields the protein CASSLVAGVGETQYF.

This chain joins TRBV7-2 and TRBJ2-7, with 14 bases identical to TRBD2. Germline lookup yields CDR1 SGHTA and CDR2 FQGNSA. V was clipped by 5 bases and J by 10 bases; unmatched bases: 7. CDR3 size: 14 residues. CDR3 DNA: TGTGCCAGCAGCCCAGGGACTAGCGGGGGCTCTCAGTACTTC. Translated: CASSPGTSGGSQYF.

This chain links TRBV7-9 with TRBJ2-3; 7 positions match TRBD2. Germline-derived CDR1 and CDR2 are SEHNR and FQNEAQ (reference sequence). V lost 1 base, J lost 1 base, and 2 bases stayed unmatched. The CDR3 is 15 residues long. The CDR3 sequence: CASSLESGGTDTQYF. CDR3 sequence (DNA): TGTGCCAGCAGCTTAGAGAGCGGGGGCACAGATACGCAGTATTTT. The complete variable domain, with remaining parts taken from reference TRBV7-9 and TRBJ2-3, reads DTGVSQNPRHKITKRGQNVTFRCDPISEHNRLYWYRQTLGQGPEFLTYFQNEAQLEKSRLLSDRFSAERPKGSFSTLEIQRTEQGDSAMYLCASSLESGGTDTQYFGPGTRLTVL.

This clone was seen just once. V usage is TRBV7-8 and J usage is TRBJ1-6; D call uncertain. Between the trimmed V and J ends, which lost 0 bases and 15 bases, there was a span of 15 bases. Germline V gene data show CDR1 as SGHVS and CDR2 as FQNEAQ. The CDR3 is 14 amino acids. CDR3 DNA sequence: TGTGCCAGCAGCTTAGCGAGGGCCACGAGCAGCCTCCACTTT. Translation: CASSLARATSSLHF.

The chain employs TRBV7-2 and TRBJ2-5, with TRBD2 matching 7 bases. CDR3 length equals 14 residues. Germline V gives CDR1 SGHTA, CDR2 FQGNSA. The junction had 5 bases not matched to a gene; V was cut back by 6 bases and J by 1 base. For the CDR3, the DNA is TGTGCCAGCAGGTCCCCTAGCGGCCAAGAGACCCAGTACTTC. Translation gives CASRSPSGQETQYF. Using reference TRBV7-2 and TRBJ2-5 for the parts outside the CDR3, the full variable domain is GAGVSQSPSNKVTEKGKDVELRCDPISGHTALYWYRQSLGQGLEFLIYFQGNSAPDKSGLPSDRFSAERTGGSVSTLTIQRTQQEDSAVYLCASRSPSGQETQYFGPGTRLLVL.

This clone was seen just once. This sequence joins TRBV5-1 and TRBJ2-1; D possibly corresponds to TRBD1 (5 bases). V gave up 0 bases and J gave up 8 bases, with 18 bases separating them. Germline lookup yields CDR1 SGHRS and CDR2 YFSETQ. The CDR3 contains 16 residues. The CDR3 bases are TGCGCCAGCAGCTTGGCCTTTAGTGTAGGGGCCCATGAGCAGTTCTTC. This translates into CASSLAFSVGAHEQFF.

The chain couples TRBV7-9 to TRBJ2-2, with D possibly being TRBD2 (5 bases). CDR3 size: 13 residues. V was trimmed by 6 bases and J by 3 bases, leaving 8 bases between them. The V gene's germline CDR1 is SEHNR and CDR2 FQNEAQ (reference sequence). CDR3 nucleotide sequence: TGTGCCAGCAGACGACTATACACCGGGGAGCTGTTTTTT. Protein product: CASRRLYTGELFF.

The rearrangement links TRBV4-1 to TRBJ1-6, with TRBD1 matching 11 bases. Germline V gene sequence: CDR1 MGHRA, CDR2 YSYEKL. The CDR3 runs to 18 residues. The trim removed 3 bases at V and 13 bases at J, leaving 17 bases unmatched. The CDR3 sequence: CASSHYVVNLDRGPPLHF. As DNA, the CDR3 is TGCGCCAGCAGCCACTACGTAGTTAATTTGGACAGGGGGCCCCCCCTCCACTTT.

The V and J genes are TRBV29-1 and TRBJ1-1; no definite D call. CDR3 length equals 15 residues. The V end lost 1 base, the J end lost 3 bases, and 15 bases lay between the germline ends. Germline CDR1 is SQVTM and CDR2 is ANQGSEA. CDR3 DNA sequence: TGCAGCGTTGAAGCCCCGGGGTCAGGACACACTGAAGCTTTCTTT. Its protein is CSVEAPGSGHTEAFF. The whole variable domain, remainder taken from reference TRBV29-1 and TRBJ1-1, is SAVISQKPSRDICQRGTSLTIQCQVDSQVTMMFWYRQQPGQSLTLIATANQGSEATYESGFVIDKFPISRPNLTFSTLTVSNMSPEDSSIYLCSVEAPGSGHTEAFFGQGTRLTVV.

The chain employs TRBV2 and TRBJ1-1; D may be TRBD1 (6 bases). The CDR3 has 15 residues. Deletions cut 6 bases from V and 0 bases from J, with 14 bases between. Germline-derived CDR1 and CDR2 are SNHLY and FYNNEI. CDR3 sequence: CASSPIDRMNTEAFF. In DNA form, the CDR3 reads TGTGCCAGCAGCCCTATTGACAGGATGAACACTGAAGCTTTCTTT.